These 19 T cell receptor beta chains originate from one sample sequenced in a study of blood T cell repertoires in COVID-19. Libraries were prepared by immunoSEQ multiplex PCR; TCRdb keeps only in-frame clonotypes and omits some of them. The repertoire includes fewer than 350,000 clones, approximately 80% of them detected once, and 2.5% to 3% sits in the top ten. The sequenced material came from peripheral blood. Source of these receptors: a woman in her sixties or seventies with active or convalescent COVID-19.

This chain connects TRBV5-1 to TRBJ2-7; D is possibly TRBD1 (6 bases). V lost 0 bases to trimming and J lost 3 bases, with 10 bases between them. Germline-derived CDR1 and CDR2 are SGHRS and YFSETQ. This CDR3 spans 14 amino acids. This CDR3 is CASSLAGHSYEQYF. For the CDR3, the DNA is TGCGCCAGCAGCTTGGCGGGACACAGCTACGAGCAGTACTTC.

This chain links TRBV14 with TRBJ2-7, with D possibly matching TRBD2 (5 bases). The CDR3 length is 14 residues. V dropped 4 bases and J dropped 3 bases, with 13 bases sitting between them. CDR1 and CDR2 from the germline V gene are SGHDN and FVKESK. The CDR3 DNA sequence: TGTGCCAGCAGCCCAAATGGCGGGTACTACGAGCAGTACTTC. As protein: CASSPNGGYYEQYF.

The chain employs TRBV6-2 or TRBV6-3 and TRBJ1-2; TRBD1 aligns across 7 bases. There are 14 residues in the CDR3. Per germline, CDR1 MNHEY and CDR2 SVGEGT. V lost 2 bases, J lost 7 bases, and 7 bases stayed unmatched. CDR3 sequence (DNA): TGTGCCAGCAGTTACCCACAGGGGAATGGTGGCTACACCTTC. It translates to CASSYPQGNGGYTF.

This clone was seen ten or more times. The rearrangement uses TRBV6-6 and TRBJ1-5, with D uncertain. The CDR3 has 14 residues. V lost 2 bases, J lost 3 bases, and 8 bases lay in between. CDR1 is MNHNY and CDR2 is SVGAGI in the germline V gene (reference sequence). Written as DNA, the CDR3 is TGTGCCAGCAGTTACGCGGAAGTCAATCAGCCCCAGCATTTT. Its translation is CASSYAEVNQPQHF.

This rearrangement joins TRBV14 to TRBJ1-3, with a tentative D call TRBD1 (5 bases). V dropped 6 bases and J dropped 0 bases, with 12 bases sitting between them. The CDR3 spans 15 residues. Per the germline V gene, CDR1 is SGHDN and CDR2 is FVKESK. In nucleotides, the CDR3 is TGTGCCAGCAGTCTGTGGGGGGGCTCTGGAAACACCATATATTTT. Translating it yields CASSLWGGSGNTIYF.

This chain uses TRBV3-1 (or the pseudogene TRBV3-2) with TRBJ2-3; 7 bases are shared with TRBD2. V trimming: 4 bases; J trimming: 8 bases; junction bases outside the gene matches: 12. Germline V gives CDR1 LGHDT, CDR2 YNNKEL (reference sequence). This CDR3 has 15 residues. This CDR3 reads CASSLEGLVKRTQYF. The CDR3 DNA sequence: TGTGCCAGCAGCCTAGAAGGACTAGTTAAACGTACGCAGTATTTT.

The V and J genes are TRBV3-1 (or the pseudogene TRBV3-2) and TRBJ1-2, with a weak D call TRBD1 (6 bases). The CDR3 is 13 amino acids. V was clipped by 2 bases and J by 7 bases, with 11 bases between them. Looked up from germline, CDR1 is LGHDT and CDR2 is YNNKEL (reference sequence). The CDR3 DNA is TGTGCCAGCAGCCAACAGGGGACGATTGGCTACACCTTC. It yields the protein CASSQQGTIGYTF.

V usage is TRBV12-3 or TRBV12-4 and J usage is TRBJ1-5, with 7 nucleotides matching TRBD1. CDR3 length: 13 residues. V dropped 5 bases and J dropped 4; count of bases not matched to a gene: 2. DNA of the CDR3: TGTGCCAGCAGTGGACAGGTGAATCAGCCCCAGCATTTT. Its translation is CASSGQVNQPQHF.

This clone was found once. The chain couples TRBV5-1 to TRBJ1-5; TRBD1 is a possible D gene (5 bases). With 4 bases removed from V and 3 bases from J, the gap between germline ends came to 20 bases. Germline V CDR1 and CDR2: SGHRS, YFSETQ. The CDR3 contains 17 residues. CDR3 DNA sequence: TGCGCCAGCAGCCCGGGTGGGGGGACCAATCTCAATCAGCCCCAGCATTTT. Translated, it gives CASSPGGGTNLNQPQHF. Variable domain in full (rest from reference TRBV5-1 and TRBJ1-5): KAGVTQTPRYLIKTRGQQVTLSCSPISGHRSVSWYQQTPGQGLQFLFEYFSETQRNKGNFPGRFSGRQFSNSRSEMNVSTLELGDSALYLCASSPGGGTNLNQPQHFGDGTRLSIL.

CDR3 in amino acids: CASSSVGNTIYF. CDR3 DNA: TGTGCCAGCAGTTCGGTCGGAAACACCATATATTTT. The chain carries TRBV28 and TRBJ1-3; D gene ambiguous. Trimming removed 4 bases at V and 4 bases at J, with 5 bases between. This CDR3 spans 12 amino acids. CDR1 is MDHEN, CDR2 SYDVKM, per germline.

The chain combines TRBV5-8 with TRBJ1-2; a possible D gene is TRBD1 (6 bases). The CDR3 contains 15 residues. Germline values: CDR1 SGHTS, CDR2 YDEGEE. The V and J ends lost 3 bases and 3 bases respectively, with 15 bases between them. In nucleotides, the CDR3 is TGTGCCAGCAGCTATAGGACAGCTCGGGACTATGGCTACACCTTC. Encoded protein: CASSYRTARDYGYTF.

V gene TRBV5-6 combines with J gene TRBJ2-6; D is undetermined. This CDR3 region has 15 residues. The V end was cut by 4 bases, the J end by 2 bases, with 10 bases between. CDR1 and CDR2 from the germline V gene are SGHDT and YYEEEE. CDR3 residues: CASSPRETGANVLTF. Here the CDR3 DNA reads TGTGCCAGCAGCCCCCGCGAAACTGGGGCCAACGTCCTGACTTTC.

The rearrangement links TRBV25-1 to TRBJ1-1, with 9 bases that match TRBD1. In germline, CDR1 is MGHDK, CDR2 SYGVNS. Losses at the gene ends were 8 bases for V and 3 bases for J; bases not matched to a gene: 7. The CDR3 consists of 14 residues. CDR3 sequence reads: CASFGTGKDTEAFF. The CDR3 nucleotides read TGTGCCAGCTTTGGGACAGGGAAGGACACTGAAGCTTTCTTT.

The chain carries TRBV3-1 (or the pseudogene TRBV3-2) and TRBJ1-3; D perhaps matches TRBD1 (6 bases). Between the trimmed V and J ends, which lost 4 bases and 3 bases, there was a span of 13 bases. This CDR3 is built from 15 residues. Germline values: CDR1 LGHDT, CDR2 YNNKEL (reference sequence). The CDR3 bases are TGTGCCAGCAGCCCAACGGACAGCATTGGAAACACCATATATTTT. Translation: CASSPTDSIGNTIYF.

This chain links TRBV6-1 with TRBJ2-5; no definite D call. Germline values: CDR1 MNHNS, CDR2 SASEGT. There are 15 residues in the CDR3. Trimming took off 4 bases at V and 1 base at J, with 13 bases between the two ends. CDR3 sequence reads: CASSATRSSQETQYF. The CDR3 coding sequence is TGTGCCAGCAGTGCTACTCGGAGCAGCCAAGAGACCCAGTACTTC.

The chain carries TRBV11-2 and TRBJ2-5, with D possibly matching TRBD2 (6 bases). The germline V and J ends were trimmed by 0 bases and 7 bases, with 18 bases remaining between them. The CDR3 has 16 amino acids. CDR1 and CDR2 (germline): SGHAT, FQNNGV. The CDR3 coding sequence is TGTGCCAGCAGCTTAGATCTTTTTACGGGGGTTAGGACCCAGTACTTC. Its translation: CASSLDLFTGVRTQYF.

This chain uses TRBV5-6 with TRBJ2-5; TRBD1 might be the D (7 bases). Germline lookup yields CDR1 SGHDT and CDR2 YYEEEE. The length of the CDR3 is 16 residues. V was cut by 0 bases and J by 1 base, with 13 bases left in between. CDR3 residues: CASSLAPGGIQETQYF. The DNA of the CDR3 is TGTGCCAGCAGCTTGGCGCCAGGGGGGATCCAAGAGACCCAGTACTTC.

CDR3 sequence: CASSLGPSGVGTGELFF. The CDR3 DNA is TGCGCCAGCAGCTTGGGGCCTTCGGGGGTCGGCACCGGGGAGCTGTTTTTT. The J gene is TRBJ2-2, the V gene TRBV5-1; TRBD2 might be the D (6 bases). V lost 0 bases and J 4 bases, leaving 16 bases between the germline ends. This CDR3 is built from 17 residues. Germline V gene data show CDR1 as SGHRS and CDR2 as YFSETQ.

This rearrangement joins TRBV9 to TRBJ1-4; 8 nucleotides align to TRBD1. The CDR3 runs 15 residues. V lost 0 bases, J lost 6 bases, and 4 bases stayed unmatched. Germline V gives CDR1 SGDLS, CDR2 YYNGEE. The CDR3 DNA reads TGTGCCAGCAGCGTAGGCGCAGGGGGCTATGAAAAACTGTTTTTT. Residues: CASSVGAGGYEKLFF.